This TCR beta chain emerged from a study of blood T cell repertoires in COVID-19. Study-level information: COVID-19 samples, acute and convalescent, were from the United States, Italy and Spain. From T cells, B-cell-depleted T cells, or PBMCs came the material, which was cDNA or gDNA.

Study processing details: By means of reference gene primer amplification, nucleated cell counts were estimated. Libraries were prepared by immunoSEQ multiplex PCR; TCRdb keeps only in-frame clonotypes and omits some of them. Clonal size and the V and J genes are those of that table, whereas D and trimming came from the DNA. The table has about 240,000 clones, about 81% seen once; the top ten hold over 10%. CDR1 and CDR2 (germline): KGHSH, LQKENI. V trimming: 4 bases; J trimming: 6 bases; junction bases outside the gene matches: 3. This CDR3 is 13 amino acids long. The chain recombines TRBV18 with TRBJ2-3, with 8 bases identical to TRBD1. Sequenced material: peripheral blood. The clonotype was recovered from a woman between 55 and 75 years old with active or convalescent COVID-19. The CDR3: CASSLTGVDTQYF. The CDR3 DNA sequence: TGTGCCAGCTCACTGACAGGGGTGGATACGCAGTATTTT. Drawing the rest from reference TRBV18 and TRBJ2-3, the complete variable domain is NAGVMQNPRHLVRRRGQEARLRCSPMKGHSHVYWYRQLPEEGLKFMVYLQKENIIDESGMPKERFSAEFPKEGPSILRIQQVVRGDSAAYFCASSLTGVDTQYFGPGTRLTVL.